This T cell receptor beta chain originates from a study of identical twins. Study conclusions and caveats: In cord blood, abundant beta clonotypes had fewer insertions; memory showed no trend. Researchers reported excess low generation probability among twin-shared out-of-frame alpha sequences.

CDR3 size: 18 residues. J was trimmed by 0 bases and V by 5 bases; bases with no gene match: 13. Per germline, CDR1 SGHTA and CDR2 FQGNSA. Using its own MiXCR run on the 5' RACE reads, TCRdb lists one record per CDR3 protein. This sample has around 1.7 million distinct CDR3 sequences, with around 33% found just once. All of the donors were Caucasians in good health. This clonotype was picked up a small number of times. What it binds is not known. This sequence joins TRBV7-2 and TRBJ2-1, with 7 nucleotides matching TRBD1. The sequencing sample was made of cord blood. The TCR originated in a newborn girl in good health. The CDR3, as DNA: TGTGCCAGCAGCCAACGACAGGGAATGCTTAGCTCCTACAATGAGCAGTTCTTC. This translates into CASSQRQGMLSSYNEQFF.